The present T cell receptor (beta chain) was sequenced within a study of cytomegalovirus exposure and HLA in healthy donors. Losses at the gene ends were 11 bases for V and 4 bases for J; bases not matched to a gene: 10. The CDR3 spans 14 residues. The germline gives CDR1 MDHEN, CDR2 SYDVKM. Generated by immunoSEQ multiplex PCR, the TCRdb table keeps only in-frame clones and is missing some. Of about 38,000 clones in the sample, roughly 93% were seen once. Sequencing used PBMCs. This clonotype originated in a young man in good health and CMV-seronegative. This chain uses TRBV28 with TRBJ1-2, with TRBD1 identical over 10 bases. DNA of the CDR3: TGTGCCGGGGGGACAGGGGCCTCTCCCTATGGCTACACCTTC. It yields the protein CAGGTGASPYGYTF.